This T cell receptor beta chain stems from a study of blood T cells in healthy people across ages. Remarks on this clonotype: No antigen is known for it.

Notes on the study in general: Per-million-T-cell TCR beta diversity fell roughly linearly with age.

Alongside a J-beta primer mix, a sample-barcoded 5' primer served in a second PCR lasting about 6 to 11 cycles. TCRdb passed the 5' RACE reads through MiXCR, listing each CDR3 protein once. The sample contains some 1.5 million distinct CDR3 sequences, 40% to 45% of which appear only once. There are 15 residues in the CDR3. Looked up from germline, CDR1 is SEHNR and CDR2 is FQNEAQ (reference sequence). Trimming removed 5 bases at V and 2 bases at J, with 14 bases between. The sequence derives from a woman aged 18 to 35 in good health. The J gene is TRBJ2-3, the V gene TRBV7-9; D gene uncertain. The source material was blood. The CDR3 nucleotides read TGTGCCAGCAGCCCTTCCAGCGCCTTCACAGATACGCAGTATTTT. Amino acids: CASSPSSAFTDTQYF. Using reference TRBV7-9 and TRBJ2-3 for the parts outside the CDR3, the full variable domain is DTGVSQNPRHKITKRGQNVTFRCDPISEHNRLYWYRQTLGQGPEFLTYFQNEAQLEKSRLLSDRFSAERPKGSFSTLEIQRTEQGDSAMYLCASSPSSAFTDTQYFGPGTRLTVL.